The 16 T cell receptor beta chains below were found in one sample sequenced in a study of identical twins. TCRdb reanalysed the 5' RACE reads using MiXCR and keeps one entry per CDR3 protein. The sample gives roughly 1,500,000 distinct CDR3 sequences, about 32% of which show up once; roughly 0.3% is in the top ten. Input material: cord blood. The receptor set was obtained from a newborn girl in good health.

This clonotype was observed a few times. The V gene is TRBV4-1, the J gene TRBJ1-1; TRBD1 might be the D (5 bases). The CDR3 spans 16 residues. CDR1 MGHRA and CDR2 YSYEKL come from the germline V gene. Trimming took off 1 base at V and 1 base at J, with 13 bases between the two ends. CDR3 loop: CASSQGWQGPNTEAFF. Here the CDR3 DNA reads TGCGCCAGCAGCCAAGGATGGCAGGGCCCGAACACTGAAGCTTTCTTT.

This clonotype was detected a few times. The chain links TRBV18 to TRBJ1-4, with D perhaps matching TRBD1 (6 bases). V shed 3 bases and J shed 4 bases, with 9 bases lying between them. The length of the CDR3 is 14 residues. The germline V gene has CDR1 KGHSH and CDR2 LQKENI. CDR3 sequence (DNA): TGTGCCAGCTCACCGCAGGGGAGTAATGAAAAACTGTTTTTT. Protein: CASSPQGSNEKLFF. The variable domain in full, completed from reference TRBV18 and TRBJ1-4, reads NAGVMQNPRHLVRRRGQEARLRCSPMKGHSHVYWYRQLPEEGLKFMVYLQKENIIDESGMPKERFSAEFPKEGPSILRIQQVVRGDSAAYFCASSPQGSNEKLFFGSGTQLSVL.

CDR3 bases: TGTGCCAGCAGCCGGGGGAGTTCCAATGAGCAGTACTTC. Protein sequence: CASSRGSSNEQYF. The chain carries TRBV3-1 and TRBJ2-1; either TRBD1 or TRBD2 may supply D (5 bases each). With the DNA end fitting TRBJ2-7 better, the J assignment may be wrong. The CDR3 runs to 13 residues. CDR1 is LGHDT, CDR2 YNNKEL, per germline (reference sequence).

This clonotype has only a few counts. V gene TRBV27 combines with J gene TRBJ2-1, with 10 bases lining up with TRBD2. V shed 4 bases, J shed 6 bases, and the junction held 6 bases outside the gene matches. CDR1 is MNHEY and CDR2 is SMNVEV in the germline V gene (reference sequence). The CDR3 sequence is 15 residues long. The CDR3 is CASSYLAGVPNEQFF. The CDR3 bases are TGTGCCAGCAGTTATCTAGCGGGAGTCCCCAATGAGCAGTTCTTC.

The V call is TRBV28, the J call TRBJ1-2; tentative D call: TRBD1 (6 bases). Germline assignment: CDR1 MDHEN and CDR2 SYDVKM. The CDR3 contains 15 residues. V was cut by 1 base and J by 2 bases, with 11 bases left in between. For the CDR3, the DNA is TGTGCCAGCAGTTTATTTTGGGGGCGGAACTATGGCTACACCTTC. Its protein product is CASSLFWGRNYGYTF.

The chain recombines TRBV29-1 with TRBJ1-1, with 9 bases lining up with TRBD1. V gave up 1 base and J gave up 4 bases; unmatched junction bases: 10. CDR1 SQVTM and CDR2 ANQGSEA come from the germline V gene. This CDR3 region has 16 residues. This CDR3 reads CSVEGLEGQGSTEAFF. Written as DNA, the CDR3 is TGCAGCGTTGAAGGGCTCGAGGGACAGGGTAGCACTGAAGCTTTCTTT.

This clonotype was counted only a few times. The V call is TRBV5-4, the J call TRBJ2-1, with 10 bases identical to TRBD2. The V gene's germline CDR1 is SGHNT and CDR2 YYREEE (reference sequence). This CDR3 comprises 18 residues. The V segment lost 1 base and the J segment 2 bases; nucleotides outside the gene matches: 9. This CDR3 reads CASSLSLAGDLTYNEQFF. CDR3 DNA sequence: TGTGCCAGCAGCTTGTCCCTAGCGGGGGATTTGACCTACAATGAGCAGTTCTTC.

The chain combines TRBV7-9 with TRBJ2-7; D possibly uses TRBD1 or TRBD2 (6 bases each). CDR1 is SEHNR, CDR2 FQNEAQ, per germline (reference sequence). The length of the CDR3 is 17 residues. V lost 0 bases and J lost 4, with 19 bases in between. The CDR3 nucleotides read TGTGCCAGCAGCTTAGCAGTCTTGGAGGGGGGTTATTACGAGCAGTACTTC. Translated: CASSLAVLEGGYYEQYF.

The V gene is TRBV2, the J gene TRBJ2-1; unclear D gene. This CDR3 contains 11 residues. The V end lost 2 bases, the J end lost 12 bases, and 8 bases lay between the germline ends. Germline V gives CDR1 SNHLY, CDR2 FYNNEI. This chain's CDR3 is CASSEKAVQFF. CDR3 DNA sequence: TGTGCCAGCAGTGAAAAGGCGGTGCAGTTCTTC.

The chain is built from TRBV20-1 and TRBJ2-1; weak D call: TRBD2 (6 bases). Germline V gene data show CDR1 as DFQATT and CDR2 as SNEGSKA (reference sequence). CDR3 length: 14 residues. Trimming removed 4 bases from V and 4 bases from J, with 14 bases in between. The CDR3: CSAKAGKGYNEQFF. In DNA form, the CDR3 reads TGCAGTGCTAAGGCGGGAAAAGGATACAATGAGCAGTTCTTC.

The chain couples TRBV5-1 to TRBJ2-2; D ambiguous. From germline, CDR1 is SGHRS and CDR2 YFSETQ. V dropped 1 base and J dropped 5 bases, with 15 bases sitting between them. CDR3 length equals 16 residues. For the CDR3, the DNA is TGCGCCAGCAGCTTGAGGTCTAGGAAGGTTACCGGGGAGCTGTTTTTT. This gives the protein CASSLRSRKVTGELFF.

This clonotype was detected ten times or more. J is TRBJ2-7 and V is TRBV11-2; maybe TRBD1 (6 bases). Trimming removed 0 bases at V and 2 bases at J, with 8 bases between. CDR1 and CDR2 (germline): SGHAT, FQNNGV. This CDR3 is 14 amino acids long. The CDR3 nucleotides are TGTGCCAGCAGCTTAGACCGGGACACCTACGAGCAGTACTTC. Translating it yields CASSLDRDTYEQYF.

There are a few counts of this clonotype. The rearrangement uses TRBV20-1 and TRBJ2-1; the match to TRBD2 covers 11 bases. After removal of 2 bases from V and 0 bases from J, the junction contained 15 bases not matched to a gene. Germline V gives CDR1 DFQATT, CDR2 SNEGSKA (reference sequence). This CDR3 has 20 amino acids. In DNA form, the CDR3 reads TGCAGTGCTAGATCTTATCTGGAGACTAGCGGGGCTAGCTCCTACAATGAGCAGTTCTTC. This translates into CSARSYLETSGASSYNEQFF.

V is TRBV10-3 and J is TRBJ2-5; D possibly corresponds to TRBD2 (6 bases). The J call may be incorrect, as the DNA end agrees better with TRBJ2-1. The CDR3 totals 13 residues. Germline CDR1 reads ENHRY; CDR2 reads SYGVKD. CDR3 in DNA: TGTGCCATCAGTGGGGGGGTTCGAGAGACCCAGTTCTTC. It yields the protein CAISGGVRETQFF.

This sequence joins TRBV20-1 and TRBJ2-1, with a possible D match to TRBD1 (5 bases). V lost 5 bases and J 0 bases, leaving 11 bases between the germline ends. Germline CDR1 reads DFQATT; CDR2 reads SNEGSKA (reference sequence). CDR3 size: 14 residues. The CDR3 DNA reads TGCAGTGCTCCGGACACATACTCCTACAATGAGCAGTTCTTC. This codes for CSAPDTYSYNEQFF.

This chain uses TRBV5-1 with TRBJ1-1, with D unclear. The CDR3 has 14 residues. Germline lookup yields CDR1 SGHRS and CDR2 YFSETQ. V shed 4 bases and J shed 5 bases, with 15 bases lying between them. This chain's CDR3 is CASSVGEVRTEAFF. CDR3 in DNA: TGCGCCAGCAGCGTTGGGGAGGTTCGGACTGAAGCTTTCTTT.